This T cell receptor beta chain was documented in a study of beta chain features in type 1 diabetes. Expressed TCRB transcripts were sequenced because the isolated RNA had all been reverse transcribed beforehand. Here immunoSEQ multiplex PCR was the method, and the copy in TCRdb shows in-frame clones only, minus some. Of more than 140,000 clones listed, around a tenth were seen once; the top ten hold 0.5% to 0.65%. This clone was observed a handful of times. The CDR3 spans 19 residues. V was pared by 4 bases and J by 0 bases, with 19 bases between. Germline loops: CDR1 SNHLY, CDR2 FYNNEI. Sequenced: central memory CD4+ T cells from blood. The rearrangement links TRBV2 to TRBJ2-6, with a tentative D call TRBD2 (6 bases). This TCR came from a woman between 40 and 50 years old in good health. CDR3 sequence reads: CASSGGRDLTYSGANVLTF. In DNA, the CDR3 is TGTGCCAGCAGTGGAGGCCGGGACTTGACGTACTCTGGGGCCAACGTCCTGACTTTC.